This entry lists 29 T cell receptor beta chains sequenced from one sample in a study of shared clonotypes between healthy human individuals. Repertoires were generated with immunoSEQ multiplex PCR, while TCRdb's copy carries only in-frame clones and drops some. The sample carries more than 1,200,000 clones, 98% recorded once. The sequenced sample was naive CD4+ T cells sorted from blood. Subset described: CD45RA+ positively selected. The receptors derive from a man aged 25 to 40 in good health.

The chain joins TRBV6-5 to TRBJ2-6; perhaps D is TRBD1 or TRBD2 (5 bases each). The CDR3 has 15 residues. V lost 7 bases and J lost 4, with 14 bases in between. Germline V gives CDR1 MNHEY, CDR2 SVGAGI. The chain's CDR3 is CASIDWGSGANVLTF. In DNA, the CDR3 is TGTGCCAGCATAGACTGGGGGTCCGGGGCCAACGTCCTGACTTTC.

The genes are TRBV5-5 and TRBJ1-5; D is perhaps TRBD1 (5 bases). V was clipped by 0 bases and J by 0 bases, with 16 bases between them. CDR3 length: 18 amino acids. The V gene's germline CDR1 is SGHKS and CDR2 YYEKEE (reference sequence). CDR3 protein: CASSLEPPGRGSNQPQHF. The CDR3 bases are TGTGCCAGCAGCTTGGAGCCCCCCGGTAGGGGTAGCAATCAGCCCCAGCATTTT.

In its sample, this clone was seen once. The V and J genes are TRBV19 and TRBJ2-3; 13 bases agree with TRBD2. This CDR3 is 15 amino acids long. V shed 3 bases, J shed 4 bases, and the junction held 1 base outside the gene matches. Looked up from germline, CDR1 is LNHDA and CDR2 is SQIVND (reference sequence). The CDR3 here is CASSIGLAGADTQYF. DNA of the CDR3: TGTGCCAGTAGTATTGGACTAGCGGGAGCAGATACGCAGTATTTT.

The chain couples TRBV9 to TRBJ2-5; 10 positions match TRBD2. The junction had 10 bases not matched to a gene; V was cut back by 4 bases and J by 1 base. Germline V lookup: CDR1 SGDLS, CDR2 YYNGEE. The CDR3 spans 17 residues. This CDR3 is CASSPRTSGAIQETQYF. The CDR3 bases are TGTGCCAGCAGCCCCCGGACTAGCGGAGCCATCCAAGAGACCCAGTACTTC.

The chain carries TRBV5-4 and TRBJ1-2, with a weak D call TRBD1 (5 bases). Germline loops: CDR1 SGHNT, CDR2 YYREEE (reference sequence). The CDR3 has 17 residues. Between the trimmed V and J ends, which lost 0 bases and 7 bases, there was a span of 22 bases. The CDR3 coding sequence is TGTGCCAGCAGCTTGGTGTTTCGGGACGCCTGGGGACCTGGCTACACCTTC. This gives the protein CASSLVFRDAWGPGYTF.

The V call is TRBV7-2, the J call TRBJ1-1; D is perhaps TRBD1 (5 bases). Germline-derived CDR1 and CDR2 are SGHTA and FQGNSA. The CDR3 has 16 amino acids. Trimming removed 1 base at V and 1 base at J, with 13 bases between. The CDR3 region is CASSLDYGARNTEAFF. The CDR3 DNA is TGTGCCAGCAGCTTAGATTACGGGGCTCGGAACACTGAAGCTTTCTTT.

The genes are TRBV6-5 and TRBJ2-1; D gene ambiguous. V lost 7 bases and J lost 0, with 7 bases in between. This CDR3 contains 13 residues. The germline V gene encodes CDR1 MNHEY and CDR2 SVGAGI. The CDR3 coding sequence is TGTGCCAGCATATCGAGCTCCTACAATGAGCAGTTCTTC. Translating gives CASISSSYNEQFF.

This chain links TRBV5-1 with TRBJ2-7; 7 bases align to TRBD1. Trimming cost V 4 bases and J 0 bases; bases outside gene matches: 7. The CDR3 totals 15 residues. From germline, CDR1 is SGHRS and CDR2 YFSETQ. CDR3 in DNA: TGCGCCAGCAGCGACCTCCGGGACAGCTCCTACGAGCAGTACTTC. This codes for CASSDLRDSSYEQYF.

The genes are TRBV14 and TRBJ2-7, with 9 bases identical to TRBD2. This CDR3 comprises 14 residues. CDR1 and CDR2 from the germline V gene are SGHDN and FVKESK. V was pared by 4 bases and J by 7 bases, with 8 bases of the junction left unmatched. The CDR3 spells CASSRLGLAGEQYF. The DNA for the CDR3 is TGTGCCAGCAGCCGGTTGGGACTAGCTGGAGAGCAGTACTTC.

The chain uses TRBV19 and TRBJ2-7; D ambiguous. The CDR3 is made up of 14 amino acids. The ends were cut back, 0 bases at V and 3 bases at J, with 9 bases in the middle. Germline V lookup: CDR1 LNHDA, CDR2 SQIVND (reference sequence). The CDR3 region has the DNA TGTGCCAGTAGTATAGATCATGGGATCTACGAGCAGTACTTC. Its protein is CASSIDHGIYEQYF.

A remark on this clone: Other DNA sequences in this sample translate to the same CDR3. This chain uses TRBV15 with TRBJ2-7; 7 positions agree with TRBD2. V shed 1 base, J shed 4 bases, and the junction held 4 bases outside the gene matches. The CDR3 totals 14 residues. In germline, CDR1 is LNHNV, CDR2 YYDKDF (reference sequence). The CDR3 region is CATSRGGGPYEQYF. In DNA form, the CDR3 reads TGTGCCACCAGCAGAGGCGGGGGTCCATACGAGCAGTACTTC.

The chain joins TRBV9 to TRBJ2-5; 11 bases map to TRBD2. The CDR3 sequence is 16 residues long. Germline lookup yields CDR1 SGDLS and CDR2 YYNGEE. Trimming took 3 bases from V and 4 from J; bases not matched to a gene: 8. The CDR3 DNA sequence: TGTGCCAGCAGCGCCGGAAGACTAGCGGGAAGAGAGACCCAGTACTTC. This sequence encodes CASSAGRLAGRETQYF.

This chain connects TRBV7-6 to TRBJ2-1, with 9 bases that match TRBD1. V shed 2 bases and J 6 bases; nucleotides not matched to a gene: 14. CDR1 and CDR2 from the germline V gene are SGHVS and FNYEAQ. This CDR3 contains 18 residues. The CDR3 DNA sequence: TGTGCCAGCAGCTTAATAATACAGGGGGCTTTCGCTAGCAATGAGCAGTTCTTC. This translates into CASSLIIQGAFASNEQFF.

The chain employs TRBV14 and TRBJ1-1; 9 nucleotides match TRBD1. There are 15 residues in the CDR3. The germline gives CDR1 SGHDN, CDR2 FVKESK. V shed 4 bases and J 4 bases; nucleotides not matched to a gene: 7. CDR3 in DNA: TGTGCCAGCAGCCGTAACAGGGGGCTCGGCACTGAAGCTTTCTTT. Protein product: CASSRNRGLGTEAFF. The full variable domain, rest sourced from reference TRBV14 and TRBJ1-1, is EAGVTQFPSHSVIEKGQTVTLRCDPISGHDNLYWYRRVMGKEIKFLLHFVKESKQDESGMPNNRFLAERTGGTYSTLKVQPAELEDSGVYFCASSRNRGLGTEAFFGQGTRLTVV.

The chain employs TRBV6-6 and TRBJ2-7; TRBD2 matches at 8 bases. The CDR3 totals 15 residues. The V gene's germline CDR1 is MNHNY and CDR2 SVGAGI (reference sequence). J gave up 7 bases and V 5 bases, and 13 bases lay outside the gene matches. The CDR3 DNA follows: TGTGCCAGCAGTCACCAGAAACCGGGACTAGGGGAGCAGTACTTC. Its protein is CASSHQKPGLGEQYF.

The chain combines TRBV29-1 with TRBJ1-1; 9 bases map to TRBD1. The CDR3 has 15 residues. J gave up 6 bases and V 4 bases, and 12 bases lay outside the gene matches. Per germline, CDR1 SQVTM and CDR2 ANQGSEA. The CDR3 DNA is TGCAGCGTTGTGGGCGGGACAGGGCAGGCCGCTGAAGCTTTCTTT. It is translated as CSVVGGTGQAAEAFF.

Concerning this clone itself: Other DNA sequences in this specimen translate into the identical CDR3. The chain employs TRBV28 and TRBJ1-2, with D uncertain. The V gene lost 2 bases and the J gene lost 4 bases, with 5 bases spanning the gap. Per germline, CDR1 MDHEN and CDR2 SYDVKM. There are 12 residues in the CDR3. CDR3 in amino acids: CASSLGFYGYTF. DNA of the CDR3: TGTGCCAGCAGTTTAGGTTTCTATGGCTACACCTTC.

This clone was observed once. The gene calls are TRBV25-1 and TRBJ1-1; D unresolved. The CDR3 runs 15 residues. CDR1 and CDR2 from the germline V gene are MGHDK and SYGVNS. V was shortened by 3 bases and J by 3 bases, with 14 bases between the two germline ends. The CDR3 protein is CASSDSVVGDTEAFF. In DNA form, the CDR3 reads TGTGCCAGCAGTGACTCGGTCGTGGGAGACACTGAAGCTTTCTTT. The full variable domain, with the rest looked up from reference TRBV25-1 and TRBJ1-1, is EADIYQTPRYLVIGTGKKITLECSQTMGHDKMYWYQQDPGMELHLIHYSYGVNSTEKGDLSSESTVSRIRTEHFPLTLESARPSHTSQYLCASSDSVVGDTEAFFGQGTRLTVV.

The CDR3 here is CASSHPGGFDTGELFF. For the CDR3, the DNA is TGCGCCAGCAGCCATCCCGGAGGGTTCGACACCGGGGAGCTGTTTTTT. This chain joins TRBV4-1 and TRBJ2-2; tentative D call: TRBD2 (6 bases). CDR3 length: 16 residues. V lost 3 bases and J lost 3, with 14 bases in between. Germline V CDR1 and CDR2: MGHRA, YSYEKL.

The chain carries TRBV29-1 and TRBJ2-1; D might be TRBD2 (5 bases). Germline values: CDR1 SQVTM, CDR2 ANQGSEA. Between the trimmed V and J ends, which lost 6 bases and 10 bases, there was a span of 7 bases. CDR3 length equals 9 residues. This chain's CDR3 is CSVTGEQFF. The CDR3 DNA is TGCAGCGTCACGGGGGAGCAGTTCTTC.

The chain recombines TRBV11-3 with TRBJ2-1; D is unclear. Deletions cut 1 base from V and 0 bases from J, with 19 bases between. This CDR3 contains 19 residues. Germline V CDR1 and CDR2: SGHNT, YENEEA. The CDR3 nucleotides are TGTGCCAGCAGCTTAGGGGCGGCTGGGCTCCCCAGCTCCTACAATGAGCAGTTCTTC. It is translated as CASSLGAAGLPSSYNEQFF.

The rearrangement uses TRBV11-2 and TRBJ2-7; 9 nucleotides align to TRBD1. There are 16 residues in the CDR3. V was clipped by 2 bases and J by 3 bases; unmatched bases: 8. Germline lookup yields CDR1 SGHAT and CDR2 FQNNGV. CDR3 protein: CASSLQLTGGIYEQYF. In DNA, the CDR3 is TGTGCCAGCAGCTTACAGCTGACAGGGGGGATCTACGAGCAGTACTTC.

V is TRBV2 and J is TRBJ2-7, with D hard to call. The CDR3 loop spans 15 amino acids. The V and J ends lost 3 bases and 0 bases respectively, with 12 bases between them. CDR1 and CDR2 from the germline V gene are SNHLY and FYNNEI. The CDR3 reads CASSESVRSSYEQYF. DNA of the CDR3: TGTGCCAGCAGTGAGTCGGTCCGGAGCTCCTACGAGCAGTACTTC.

The V and J genes are TRBV18 and TRBJ2-2, with 10 nucleotides matching TRBD1. There are 17 residues in the CDR3. CDR1 is KGHSH and CDR2 is LQKENI in the germline V gene. J gave up 5 bases and V 2 bases, and 8 bases lay outside the gene matches. The CDR3 coding sequence is TGTGCCAGCTCACCAGCGGGACAGGGGTTTTTGACCGGGGAGCTGTTTTTT. Translation gives CASSPAGQGFLTGELFF. Based on the CDR3 plus reference TRBV18 and TRBJ2-2, the full variable domain is NAGVMQNPRHLVRRRGQEARLRCSPMKGHSHVYWYRQLPEEGLKFMVYLQKENIIDESGMPKERFSAEFPKEGPSILRIQQVVRGDSAAYFCASSPAGQGFLTGELFFGEGSRLTVL.

The rearrangement joins TRBV18 to TRBJ2-7, with D perhaps matching TRBD1 (6 bases). CDR1 KGHSH and CDR2 LQKENI come from the germline V gene. There are 12 residues in the CDR3. With 5 bases removed from V and 7 bases from J, the gap between germline ends came to 12 bases. The CDR3 DNA reads as TGTGCCAGCTCAAGGGACAAGGAGGAGCAGTACTTC. It is translated as CASSRDKEEQYF.

The chain has TRBV18 and TRBJ1-2; D call uncertain. Germline loops: CDR1 KGHSH, CDR2 LQKENI. Trimming shortened V by 2 bases and J by 0 bases, and 13 bases separated the two germline ends. CDR3 size: 16 residues. CDR3 DNA: TGTGCCAGCTCACCATTGGACCGAAACCCTAACTATGGCTACACCTTC. Its protein is CASSPLDRNPNYGYTF.

The rearrangement links TRBV7-2 to TRBJ2-7; D might be TRBD1 or TRBD2, each matching 5 bases. This CDR3 comprises 14 residues. CDR1 is SGHTA, CDR2 FQGNSA, per germline. Trimming removed 2 bases at V and 3 bases at J, with 11 bases between. CDR3 loop: CASSLRGVDYEQYF. The CDR3, as DNA: TGTGCCAGCAGCTTAAGGGGAGTCGACTACGAGCAGTACTTC.

A note on this clone: The junction and the germline gene differ at one end; a read error may be behind it. The chain has TRBV2 and TRBJ2-4, with TRBD2 matching 13 bases. The CDR3 sequence is 16 residues long. Germline V gives CDR1 SNHLY, CDR2 FYNNEI. CDR3 loop: CASSDMPGLAGSGPTF. The CDR3 region has the DNA TGTGCCAGCAGCGACATGCCGGGACTAGCGGGATCGGGACCGACCTTC.

The chain employs TRBV15 and TRBJ2-1; D tentatively fits TRBD1 or TRBD2 (5 bases each). CDR1 and CDR2 from the germline V gene are LNHNV and YYDKDF (reference sequence). Trimming left V 3 bases short and J 5 bases short, with 14 bases between. CDR3 length: 15 residues. The DNA of the CDR3 is TGTGCCACCAGCAGGAGGGGTGGTGCGGACAATGAGCAGTTCTTC. Protein product: CATSRRGGADNEQFF.